Below are 20 T cell receptor beta chains sequenced from a single sample in a study of blood T cell repertoires in COVID-19. Produced via immunoSEQ multiplex PCR; TCRdb's table is partial and in-frame only. The sample consists of 150,000 to 200,000 clones, more than 75% of them appearing once. Specimen: peripheral blood. These receptors were obtained from a woman aged 40-49 years with COVID-19, enrolled during active disease.

This clone was detected a few times. V gene TRBV11-3 combines with J gene TRBJ2-7, with 9 positions matching TRBD1. The CDR3 is 14 amino acids. J lost 0 bases, V lost 3 bases, and 0 bases had no gene match. Germline V CDR1 and CDR2: SGHNT, YENEEA. The CDR3 is CASSLTGGSYEQYF. As DNA, the CDR3 is TGTGCCAGCAGCTTGACAGGGGGCTCCTACGAGCAGTACTTC.

This clone was observed once. The chain carries TRBV4-2 and TRBJ2-3, with 7 bases that match TRBD2. This CDR3 is built from 17 residues. V lost 0 bases and J lost 2; bases outside the gene matches: 8. CDR1 is LGHNA, CDR2 YNFKEQ, per germline. The CDR3 protein is CASSQEYPAGLTDTQYF. In nucleotides, the CDR3 is TGTGCCAGCAGCCAAGAGTATCCAGCGGGGCTCACAGATACGCAGTATTTT.

The rearrangement joins TRBV29-1 to TRBJ1-4; a weak D match, TRBD1 (6 bases). V was shortened by 6 bases and J by 8 bases, with 16 bases between the two germline ends. CDR3 length equals 13 residues. Germline CDR1 reads SQVTM; CDR2 reads ANQGSEA. Here the CDR3 reads CSVTGSLGEKLFF. For the CDR3, the DNA is TGCAGCGTGACAGGCTCTCTGGGGGAAAAACTGTTTTTT.

This sequence joins TRBV10-1 and TRBJ2-1; 8 positions agree with TRBD2. The germline V gene has CDR1 WNHNN and CDR2 SYGVQD (reference sequence). Trimming cost V 0 bases and J 6 bases; bases outside gene matches: 7. This CDR3 contains 16 residues. CDR3 coding DNA: TGCGCCAGCAGTGAGTCAACCGGGAGGGCCTTCAATGAGCAGTTCTTC. Translated: CASSESTGRAFNEQFF.

This chain uses TRBV5-1 with TRBJ1-2; 8 bases align to TRBD1. The CDR3 covers 13 residues. The V and J ends lost 2 bases and 4 bases, in that order; junction bases with no gene match: 1. Germline loops: CDR1 SGHRS, CDR2 YFSETQ. CDR3 in DNA: TGCGCCAGCAGCTTCGGACAGGGCTATGGCTACACCTTC. This encodes CASSFGQGYGYTF. Full variable domain (outside the CDR3, taken from reference TRBV5-1 and TRBJ1-2): KAGVTQTPRYLIKTRGQQVTLSCSPISGHRSVSWYQQTPGQGLQFLFEYFSETQRNKGNFPGRFSGRQFSNSRSEMNVSTLELGDSALYLCASSFGQGYGYTFGSGTRLTVV.

The rearrangement uses TRBV5-1 and TRBJ2-3; no clear D gene. This CDR3 comprises 15 residues. CDR1 and CDR2 from the germline V gene are SGHRS and YFSETQ. The V and J ends lost 3 bases and 2 bases respectively, with 13 bases between them. In DNA form, the CDR3 reads TGCGCCAGCAGCTACCTAGTCACCCCCACAGATACGCAGTATTTT. It yields the protein CASSYLVTPTDTQYF. The full variable domain, its missing parts supplied by reference TRBV5-1 and TRBJ2-3, is KAGVTQTPRYLIKTRGQQVTLSCSPISGHRSVSWYQQTPGQGLQFLFEYFSETQRNKGNFPGRFSGRQFSNSRSEMNVSTLELGDSALYLCASSYLVTPTDTQYFGPGTRLTVL.

The chain combines TRBV25-1 with TRBJ2-7; D possibly corresponds to TRBD2 (6 bases). The CDR3 has 13 residues. V was pared by 5 bases and J by 4 bases, with 12 bases between. Germline-derived CDR1 and CDR2 are MGHDK and SYGVNS. The CDR3 reads CASSSAGGYEQYF. DNA of the CDR3: TGTGCCAGCAGTTCCGCAGGAGGGTACGAGCAGTACTTC.

On this clone: Other DNA variants within this sample encode the same CDR3. The chain recombines TRBV7-6 with TRBJ2-2; 7 bases are shared with TRBD1. CDR3 length equals 15 residues. Germline assignment: CDR1 SGHVS and CDR2 FNYEAQ. The V gene end was trimmed by 3 bases and the J gene end by 1 base; junction bases not matched to a gene: 2. The CDR3 DNA follows: TGTGCCAGCAGCTTTGGGACAGTGAACACCGGGGAGCTGTTTTTT. Translated, it gives CASSFGTVNTGELFF.

This clone was counted once. This chain joins TRBV27 and TRBJ1-1, with 7 positions matching TRBD1. Per the germline V gene, CDR1 is MNHEY and CDR2 is SMNVEV (reference sequence). The CDR3 has 15 amino acids. V was pared by 5 bases and J by 5 bases, with 11 bases of the junction left unmatched. CDR3 bases: TGTGCCAGCAGTACCTTGACAGGGAGGAAGACTGAAGCTTTCTTT. This translates into CASSTLTGRKTEAFF.

The chain recombines TRBV2 with TRBJ2-2; 8 positions match TRBD2. The length of the CDR3 is 15 residues. Germline V gives CDR1 SNHLY, CDR2 FYNNEI. J was trimmed by 0 bases and V by 6 bases; bases with no gene match: 3. The DNA of the CDR3 is TGTGCCAGCAGCCTTAGCGGGACGAACACCGGGGAGCTGTTTTTT. Translation: CASSLSGTNTGELFF.

The chain employs TRBV5-1 and TRBJ2-1; possible D gene TRBD1, 6 bases. CDR3 length equals 14 residues. Deletions cut 3 bases from V and 2 bases from J, with 9 bases between. Germline V gene lookup returns CDR1 SGHRS and CDR2 YFSETQ. The CDR3: CASSSGVPYNEQFF. The CDR3 DNA is TGCGCCAGCAGCTCAGGGGTTCCCTACAATGAGCAGTTCTTC.

This clone was recorded once. The J gene is TRBJ1-5, the V gene TRBV6-1; 10 nucleotides agree with TRBD1. V was clipped by 3 bases and J by 4 bases; unmatched bases: 3. Germline V gives CDR1 MNHNS, CDR2 SASEGT. The CDR3 contains 15 residues. The CDR3 nucleotides are TGTGCCAGCAGTGACAGGGGACAGGGGAATCAGCCCCAGCATTTT. It yields the protein CASSDRGQGNQPQHF.

The rearrangement uses TRBV7-9 and TRBJ1-2; no clear D. The CDR3 has 14 residues. V lost 1 base, J lost 5 bases, and 11 bases lay in between. In germline, CDR1 is SEHNR, CDR2 FQNEAQ (reference sequence). CDR3 DNA: TGTGCCAGCAGCTTAGAGGTCGGAGATTATGGCTACACCTTC. Encoded protein: CASSLEVGDYGYTF.

The V and J genes are TRBV7-2 and TRBJ1-2; 8 bases align to TRBD1. The germline V gene encodes CDR1 SGHTA and CDR2 FQGNSA. V dropped 1 base and J dropped 2; count of bases not matched to a gene: 6. This CDR3 region has 16 residues. The CDR3 DNA reads TGTGCCAGCAGCTTAGGTTCAGGGGGCGCCAACTATGGCTACACCTTC. Its protein product is CASSLGSGGANYGYTF.

V usage is TRBV3-1 (or the pseudogene TRBV3-2) and J usage is TRBJ1-1, with D possibly TRBD1 on 6 matching bases. This CDR3 spans 13 amino acids. Germline assignment: CDR1 LGHDT and CDR2 YNNKEL (reference sequence). V was cut by 7 bases and J by 2 bases, with 11 bases left in between. CDR3 nucleotides: TGTGCCAGCACCCCAGGGGCTAACACTGAAGCTTTCTTT. Residues: CASTPGANTEAFF.

This clone occurred once. The genes are TRBV24-1 and TRBJ2-1, with 9 bases fitting TRBD1. The CDR3 is made up of 17 amino acids. The V gene's germline CDR1 is KGHDR and CDR2 SFDVKD. V trimming: 3 bases; J trimming: 5 bases; junction bases outside the gene matches: 10. The CDR3 is CATSDTTGTGNHNEQFF. Written as DNA, the CDR3 is TGTGCCACCAGTGATACTACCGGGACAGGGAACCACAATGAGCAGTTCTTC.

The genes are TRBV20-1 and TRBJ1-2; D not certain. Trimming took off 6 bases at V and 3 bases at J, with 5 bases between the two ends. Germline V gene sequence: CDR1 DFQATT, CDR2 SNEGSKA (reference sequence). The CDR3 has 10 residues. CDR3 sequence reads: CSAPYYGYTF. The CDR3 DNA reads as TGCAGTGCCCCATACTATGGCTACACCTTC.

This clone was observed once. The chain couples TRBV4-1 to TRBJ2-7; no definite D call. CDR1 MGHRA and CDR2 YSYEKL come from the germline V gene. This CDR3 is 13 amino acids long. V shed 1 base and J shed 3 bases, with 7 bases lying between them. CDR3 amino acids: CASSQGTVYEQYF. The CDR3 DNA sequence: TGCGCCAGCAGCCAAGGAACTGTCTACGAGCAGTACTTC.

The chain links TRBV4-3 to TRBJ1-4; D gene ambiguous. The CDR3 is made up of 18 amino acids. Germline assignment: CDR1 LGHNA and CDR2 YSLEER. The V gene lost 0 bases and the J gene lost 7 bases, with 21 bases spanning the gap. DNA of the CDR3: TGCGCCAGCAGCCAAGATCTTCCAGGACCTTTAGGAGGTGAAAAACTGTTTTTT. It codes for CASSQDLPGPLGGEKLFF.

The sample holds many counts of this clone. The gene calls are TRBV2 and TRBJ2-1; D unclear. The CDR3 contains 11 residues. The germline CDR1 and CDR2 sequences are SNHLY and FYNNEI. V was clipped by 7 bases and J by 8 bases, with 9 bases between them. The CDR3 is CASTLFHEQFF. In nucleotides, the CDR3 is TGTGCCAGCACCCTCTTCCATGAGCAGTTCTTC.